One and the same sample provided the 13 T cell receptor beta chains below, sequenced in a study of cytomegalovirus exposure and HLA in healthy donors. With 60 Vbeta and 13 Jbeta primers, the PCR was carried out. Some clones are missing from TCRdb's copy, which holds only in-frame ones; the method was immunoSEQ multiplex PCR. In the table there are some 140,000 clones, approximately 80% of which are singletons. Sequenced input: PBMCs. Receptor source: a man between 25 and 39 years old in good health and CMV-seropositive.

This chain connects TRBV27 to TRBJ2-7; 8 bases are shared with TRBD1. V lost 3 bases and J lost 5; bases outside the gene matches: 3. The CDR3 length is 13 residues. Germline V gene data show CDR1 as MNHEY and CDR2 as SMNVEV (reference sequence). This CDR3 is CASSFRTGNEQYF. The CDR3, as DNA: TGTGCCAGCAGTTTCCGGACAGGGAACGAGCAGTACTTC.

This clone came up a few times. The chain uses TRBV28 and TRBJ2-7; 7 bases map to TRBD1. With V trimmed by 6 bases and J by 0 bases, 11 bases remained unmatched. From germline, CDR1 is MDHEN and CDR2 SYDVKM. The CDR3 length is 16 residues. The CDR3, as DNA: TGTGCCAGCAGCCCACCAGACAGGGAAAGCTCCTACGAGCAGTACTTC. The encoded protein is CASSPPDRESSYEQYF.

The chain uses TRBV29-1 and TRBJ1-1, with no clear D. Trimming took 6 bases from V and 1 from J, leaving 9 bases between them. Germline loops: CDR1 SQVTM, CDR2 ANQGSEA. The CDR3 loop spans 12 amino acids. The CDR3 region is CSVITENTEAFF. The CDR3 nucleotides are TGCAGCGTGATAACAGAGAACACTGAAGCTTTCTTT.

The V and J genes are TRBV7-9 and TRBJ1-1; D is possibly TRBD1 (5 bases). The CDR3 is made up of 14 amino acids. Germline values: CDR1 SEHNR, CDR2 FQNEAQ (reference sequence). With 5 bases removed from V and 4 bases from J, the gap between germline ends came to 14 bases. This chain's CDR3 is CASSRRVLSTEAFF. Written as DNA, the CDR3 is TGTGCCAGCAGCCGCAGGGTTTTGAGCACTGAAGCTTTCTTT.

The V gene is TRBV7-9, the J gene TRBJ2-5, with D tentatively TRBD1 (6 bases). CDR3 size: 14 residues. Trimming took off 5 bases at V and 1 base at J, with 11 bases between the two ends. Germline CDR1 SEHNR, CDR2 FQNEAQ (reference sequence). The CDR3 sequence: CASSLRDIQETQYF. As DNA, the CDR3 is TGTGCCAGCAGCCTCCGGGACATCCAAGAGACCCAGTACTTC.

The rearrangement uses TRBV9 and TRBJ1-3; 9 bases map to TRBD1. After removal of 6 bases from V and 6 bases from J, the junction contained 7 bases not matched to a gene. This CDR3 is 14 amino acids long. In germline, CDR1 is SGDLS, CDR2 YYNGEE. CDR3 coding DNA: TGTGCCAGCAACGCGGGACAGGGCCAAAACACCATATATTTT. Protein: CASNAGQGQNTIYF. Filled out from reference TRBV9 and TRBJ1-3, the complete variable domain reads DSGVTQTPKHLITATGQRVTLRCSPRSGDLSVYWYQQSLDQGLQFLIQYYNGEERAKGNILERFSAQQFPDLHSELNLSSLELGDSALYFCASNAGQGQNTIYFGEGSWLTVV.

This CDR3 is CASSKSETKRDYEQYF. CDR3 coding DNA: TGTGCCAGCAGCAAATCGGAGACTAAGCGGGACTACGAGCAGTACTTC. V and J are TRBV21-1 and TRBJ2-7; the table assigns TRBD2, which was not confirmed against the DNA. TRBV21-1 counts as a pseudogene. The CDR3 sequence is 16 residues long.

The chain couples TRBV1 to TRBJ2-2; the D call of TRBD2 is as the table states it, not checked on the DNA. TRBV1 is marked as a pseudogene. The length of the CDR3 is 20 residues. CDR3 DNA sequence: TGCACCAGCAGCCAAGATTTTTGTGGCCTAGCGGGAAACCACACCGGGGAGCTGTTTTTT. As protein: CTSSQDFCGLAGNHTGELFF.

This chain links TRBV5-1 with TRBJ2-5; 8 bases line up with TRBD1. J gave up 4 bases and V 1 base, and 12 bases lay outside the gene matches. The CDR3 length is 17 residues. From germline, CDR1 is SGHRS and CDR2 YFSETQ. CDR3 sequence: CASSLTDPDRGGETQYF. The CDR3 bases are TGCGCCAGCAGCTTGACCGACCCAGACAGGGGAGGAGAGACCCAGTACTTC.

The chain combines TRBV7-3 with TRBJ1-1; unclear D gene. The V and J ends lost 3 bases and 0 bases respectively, with 14 bases between them. Per the germline V gene, CDR1 is SGHTA and CDR2 is FQGTGA. This CDR3 comprises 16 residues. CDR3 nucleotides: TGTGCCAGCAGCTTCGAGTGGTGCAGGTTGAACACTGAAGCTTTCTTT. This sequence encodes CASSFEWCRLNTEAFF.

The chain couples TRBV5-1 to TRBJ1-4; TRBD1 aligns across 11 bases. This CDR3 contains 15 residues. The trim removed 3 bases at V and 7 bases at J, leaving 5 bases unmatched. Germline values: CDR1 SGHRS, CDR2 YFSETQ. The CDR3 bases are TGCGCCAGCAGCTCGGCGGGACAGGGGGGTGAAAAACTGTTTTTT. It specifies CASSSAGQGGEKLFF.

The chain employs TRBV5-8 and TRBJ2-7, with TRBD1 matching over 11 bases. Germline V gene data show CDR1 as SGHTS and CDR2 as YDEGEE. Trimming at V came to 6 bases and at J to 9 bases, leaving 14 bases not matched to a gene. The CDR3 contains 15 residues. CDR3 loop: CASTIGGQGAIGQYF. As DNA, the CDR3 is TGTGCCAGCACCATTGGAGGACAGGGGGCAATCGGGCAGTACTTC. Looking up the rest from reference TRBV5-8 and TRBJ2-7 gives the full variable domain: EAGVTQSPTHLIKTRGQQATLRCSPISGHTSVYWYQQALGLGLQFLLWYDEGEERNRGNFPPRFSGRQFPNYSSELNVNALELEDSALYLCASTIGGQGAIGQYFGPGTRLTVT.

CDR3 loop: CASSVEDTQNTEAFF. In DNA form, the CDR3 reads TGTGCCAGCTCGGTCGAGGACACCCAGAACACTGAAGCTTTCTTT. The chain joins TRBV18 to TRBJ1-1; a weak D match, TRBD1 (5 bases). Trimming pared 6 bases from V and 1 base from J, leaving 15 bases between. Germline V gene data show CDR1 as KGHSH and CDR2 as LQKENI. The CDR3 extends over 15 amino acids.